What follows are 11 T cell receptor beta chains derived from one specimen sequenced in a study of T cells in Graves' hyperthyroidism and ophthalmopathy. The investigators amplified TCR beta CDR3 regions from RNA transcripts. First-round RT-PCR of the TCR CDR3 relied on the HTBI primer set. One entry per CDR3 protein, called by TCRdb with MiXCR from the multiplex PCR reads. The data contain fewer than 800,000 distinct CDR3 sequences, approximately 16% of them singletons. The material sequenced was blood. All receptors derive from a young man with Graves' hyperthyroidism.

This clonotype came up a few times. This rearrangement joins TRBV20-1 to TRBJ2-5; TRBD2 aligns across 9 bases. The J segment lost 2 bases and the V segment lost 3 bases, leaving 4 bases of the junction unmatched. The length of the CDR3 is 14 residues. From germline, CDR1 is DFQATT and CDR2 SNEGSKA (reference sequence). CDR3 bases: TGCAGTGCTAGCAGGCGGGAGGGTCAAGAGACCCAGTACTTC. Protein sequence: CSASRREGQETQYF.

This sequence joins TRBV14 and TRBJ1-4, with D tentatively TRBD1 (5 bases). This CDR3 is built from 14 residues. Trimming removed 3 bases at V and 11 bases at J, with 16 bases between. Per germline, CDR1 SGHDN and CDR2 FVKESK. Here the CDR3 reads CASSHQGYEGKLFF. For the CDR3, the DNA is TGTGCCAGCAGCCATCAGGGATATGAGGGGAAACTGTTTTTT.

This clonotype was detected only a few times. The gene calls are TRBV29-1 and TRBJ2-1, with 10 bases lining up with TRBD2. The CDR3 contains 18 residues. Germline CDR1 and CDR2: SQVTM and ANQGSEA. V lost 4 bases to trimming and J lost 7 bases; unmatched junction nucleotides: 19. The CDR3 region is CSVARVVGVLAGQNEQFF. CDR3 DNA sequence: TGCAGCGTTGCGAGGGTGGTAGGAGTACTAGCGGGACAAAATGAGCAGTTCTTC.

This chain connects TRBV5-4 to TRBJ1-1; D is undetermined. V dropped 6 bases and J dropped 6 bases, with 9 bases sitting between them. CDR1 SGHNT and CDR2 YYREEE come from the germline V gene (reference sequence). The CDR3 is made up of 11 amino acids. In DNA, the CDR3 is TGTGCCAGCAACAGTGGCCCTGAAGCTTTCTTT. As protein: CASNSGPEAFF.

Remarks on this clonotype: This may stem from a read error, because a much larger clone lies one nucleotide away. CDR3 amino acids: CASSDPRAHTTDTQYF. The DNA for the CDR3 is TGTGCCAGCAGTGATCCCCGGGCACACACGACGGATACGCAGTATTTT. V gene TRBV2 combines with J gene TRBJ2-3; D ambiguous. The CDR3 sequence is 16 residues long. V was trimmed by 3 bases and J by 6 bases, leaving 19 bases between them. Germline values: CDR1 SNHLY, CDR2 FYNNEI.

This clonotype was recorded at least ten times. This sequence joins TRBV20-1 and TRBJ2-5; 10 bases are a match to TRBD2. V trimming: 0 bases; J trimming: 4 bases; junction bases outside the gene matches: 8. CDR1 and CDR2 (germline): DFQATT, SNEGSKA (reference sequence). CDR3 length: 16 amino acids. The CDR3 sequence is CSARDPLAGAPETQYF. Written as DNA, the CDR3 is TGCAGTGCTAGAGATCCCCTAGCGGGAGCCCCAGAGACCCAGTACTTC.

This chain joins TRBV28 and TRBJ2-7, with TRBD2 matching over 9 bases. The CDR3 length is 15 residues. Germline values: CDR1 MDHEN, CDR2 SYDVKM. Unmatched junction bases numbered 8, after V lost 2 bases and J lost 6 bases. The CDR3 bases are TGTGCCAGCAGTTTACTGGCTAGCGGGGCCCGCGAGCAGTACTTC. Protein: CASSLLASGAREQYF.

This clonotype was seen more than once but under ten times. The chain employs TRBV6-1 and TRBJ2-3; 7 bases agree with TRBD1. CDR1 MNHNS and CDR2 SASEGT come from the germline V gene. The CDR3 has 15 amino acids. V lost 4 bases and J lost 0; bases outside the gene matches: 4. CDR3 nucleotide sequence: TGTGCCAGCAGTGTAATGGACAGGAGCACAGATACGCAGTATTTT. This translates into CASSVMDRSTDTQYF.

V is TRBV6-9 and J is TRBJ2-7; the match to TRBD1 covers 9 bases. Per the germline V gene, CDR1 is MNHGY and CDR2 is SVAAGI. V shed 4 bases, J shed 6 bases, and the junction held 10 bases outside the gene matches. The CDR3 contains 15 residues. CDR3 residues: CASSSAGTGFGEQYF. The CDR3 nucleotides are TGTGCCAGCAGTTCCGCCGGGACAGGGTTCGGCGAGCAGTACTTC.

The CDR3 sequence is CASSELIGAQETQYF. The CDR3 DNA sequence: TGTGCCAGCAGTGAGTTAATAGGGGCGCAAGAGACCCAGTACTTC. The chain employs TRBV2 and TRBJ2-5; TRBD1 might be the D (5 bases). V gave up 3 bases and J gave up 2 bases, with 13 bases separating them. The CDR3 loop spans 15 amino acids. Germline V lookup: CDR1 SNHLY, CDR2 FYNNEI.

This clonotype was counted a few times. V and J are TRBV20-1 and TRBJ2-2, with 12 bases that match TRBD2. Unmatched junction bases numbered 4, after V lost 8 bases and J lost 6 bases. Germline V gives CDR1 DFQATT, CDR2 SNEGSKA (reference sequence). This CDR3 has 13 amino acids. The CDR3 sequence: CSILAGGAGELFF. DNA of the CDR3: TGCAGTATACTAGCGGGAGGCGCCGGGGAGCTGTTTTTT.